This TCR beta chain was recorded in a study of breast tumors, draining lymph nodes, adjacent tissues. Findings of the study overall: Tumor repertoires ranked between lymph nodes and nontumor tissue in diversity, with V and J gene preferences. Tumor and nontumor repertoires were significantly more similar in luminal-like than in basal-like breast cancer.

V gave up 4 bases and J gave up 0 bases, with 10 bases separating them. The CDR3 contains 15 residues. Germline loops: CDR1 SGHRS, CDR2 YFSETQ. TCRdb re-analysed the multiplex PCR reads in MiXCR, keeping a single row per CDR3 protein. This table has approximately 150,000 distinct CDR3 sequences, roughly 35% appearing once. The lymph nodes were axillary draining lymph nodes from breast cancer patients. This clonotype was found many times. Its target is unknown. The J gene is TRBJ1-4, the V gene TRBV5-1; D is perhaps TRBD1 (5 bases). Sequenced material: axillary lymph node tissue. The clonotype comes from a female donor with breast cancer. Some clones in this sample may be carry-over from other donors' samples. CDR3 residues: CASSLWGATNEKLFF. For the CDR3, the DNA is TGCGCCAGCAGCCTCTGGGGGGCAACTAATGAAAAACTGTTTTTT.